What follows are 18 T cell receptor beta chains derived from one specimen sequenced in a study of T cell repertoires in cytomegalovirus infection. From the reads, TCRdb called clonotypes with MiXCR, one entry per CDR3 protein. The profile covers some 800,000 distinct CDR3 sequences, with about 30% appearing a single time and under 15% taken by the ten largest. These receptors have no known antigen. The sample consisted of cultured CD8+ T cells from PBMCs, taken from culture after CMV antigen stimulation. All receptors come from a human donor in good health (CMV status not recorded). Some clones in this sample may be carry-over from other donors' samples.

J is TRBJ1-1 and V is TRBV20-1; D may be TRBD1 (6 bases). Trimming cost V 2 bases and J 0 bases, with 19 bases left between them. The CDR3 covers 17 residues. Germline lookup yields CDR1 DFQATT and CDR2 SNEGSKA (reference sequence). CDR3 loop: CSARSGGLLSMNTEAFF. Written as DNA, the CDR3 is TGCAGTGCTAGATCCGGGGGGCTGTTATCTATGAACACTGAAGCTTTCTTT.

Only a few counts were recorded for this clonotype. The chain's CDR3 is CSAITQGASYYNEQFF. CDR3 nucleotide sequence: TGCAGTGCGATAACACAGGGGGCGAGTTACTACAATGAGCAGTTCTTC. V gene TRBV20-1 combines with J gene TRBJ2-1; 9 nucleotides match TRBD1. The CDR3 covers 16 residues. The junction had 12 bases not matched to a gene; V was cut back by 6 bases and J by 3 bases. The germline CDR1 and CDR2 sequences are DFQATT and SNEGSKA (reference sequence).

This clonotype showed up just a few times. The chain links TRBV7-9 to TRBJ2-7; D may be TRBD2 (6 bases). Between the trimmed V and J ends, which lost 5 bases and 7 bases, there was a span of 15 bases. Germline loops: CDR1 SEHNR, CDR2 FQNEAQ (reference sequence). The CDR3 sequence is 13 residues long. The CDR3 DNA sequence: TGTGCCAGCAGCCCCGGGGGTGGTGTAGAGCAGTACTTC. It codes for CASSPGGGVEQYF.

This clonotype was seen only a few times. CDR3 DNA: TGTGCCAGCAGTTATACAGCTCGTAATCAGCCCCAGCATTTT. This gives the protein CASSYTARNQPQHF. This chain links TRBV6-2 or TRBV6-3 with TRBJ1-5; D unclear. The CDR3 totals 14 residues. Trimming pared 3 bases from V and 4 bases from J, leaving 10 bases between. Germline V gene lookup returns CDR1 MNHEY and CDR2 SVGEGT.

J is TRBJ2-7 and V is TRBV6-1, with unresolved D. Germline lookup yields CDR1 MNHNS and CDR2 SASEGT. V shed 5 bases and J shed 3 bases, with 5 bases lying between them. This CDR3 comprises 11 residues. The CDR3 region has the DNA TGTGCCAGCAGTACCGTCTACGAGCAGTACTTC. The encoded protein is CASSTVYEQYF.

This rearrangement joins TRBV9 to TRBJ2-3; tentatively, D is TRBD2 (6 bases). V was cut by 0 bases and J by 2 bases, with 10 bases left in between. This CDR3 comprises 15 residues. Germline values: CDR1 SGDLS, CDR2 YYNGEE. The CDR3 loop is CASSVGLRDTDTQYF. Written as DNA, the CDR3 is TGTGCCAGCAGCGTAGGTTTGCGGGACACAGATACGCAGTATTTT.

The chain links TRBV7-6 to TRBJ2-3; 11 bases agree with TRBD2. CDR1 and CDR2 (germline): SGHVS, FNYEAQ. V gave up 5 bases and J gave up 2 bases; unmatched junction bases: 9. The CDR3 is made up of 17 amino acids. The CDR3 DNA is TGTGCCAGCAGCCCCACGGCACTAGCGGGGGCCACAGATACGCAGTATTTT. This translates into CASSPTALAGATDTQYF.

About this clonotype: This may arise from a read error, as a much more abundant clone is one base away. As DNA, the CDR3 is TGTGTCAGCAGCCCTTATTCCTACAATGAGCAGTTCTTC. Encoded protein: CVSSPYSYNEQFF. The chain is built from TRBV7-6 and TRBJ2-1; no reliable D call. This CDR3 is 13 amino acids long. Germline assignment: CDR1 SGHVS and CDR2 FNYEAQ.

This clonotype showed up just a few times. The CDR3 sequence: CASRTGVWGEKLFF. The DNA for the CDR3 is TGTGCCAGCAGGACCGGGGTTTGGGGAGAAAAACTGTTTTTT. The chain combines TRBV27 with TRBJ1-4; the D is unclear. Germline assignment: CDR1 MNHEY and CDR2 SMNVEV (reference sequence). The CDR3 spans 14 residues. Deletions cut 6 bases from V and 8 bases from J, with 16 bases between.

The V and J genes are TRBV25-1 and TRBJ2-7, with a tentative D call TRBD1 (6 bases). CDR1 and CDR2 (germline): MGHDK, SYGVNS. V lost 2 bases to trimming and J lost 1 base, with 9 bases between them. The CDR3 consists of 14 residues. CDR3 loop: CASSERGWSYEQYF. In nucleotides, the CDR3 is TGTGCCAGCAGTGAAAGGGGGTGGTCCTACGAGCAGTACTTC.

This clonotype is a singleton in its sample. The rearrangement joins TRBV9 to TRBJ2-2, with D hard to call. With 3 bases removed from V and 8 bases from J, the gap between germline ends came to 8 bases. CDR1 is SGDLS and CDR2 is YYNGEE in the germline V gene. This CDR3 has 12 residues. This CDR3 reads CASSAGLGELFF. The CDR3 DNA reads TGTGCCAGCAGCGCCGGGTTAGGGGAGCTGTTTTTT. Drawing the rest from reference TRBV9 and TRBJ2-2, the complete variable domain is DSGVTQTPKHLITATGQRVTLRCSPRSGDLSVYWYQQSLDQGLQFLIQYYNGEERAKGNILERFSAQQFPDLHSELNLSSLELGDSALYFCASSAGLGELFFGEGSRLTVL.

This clonotype has a handful of counts. The chain carries TRBV7-6 and TRBJ2-2; D gene unclear. V was clipped by 7 bases and J by 4 bases, with 10 bases between them. The CDR3 has 13 amino acids. Germline-derived CDR1 and CDR2 are SGHVS and FNYEAQ. The CDR3, as DNA: TGTGCCAGCACCCCCGGAGTCACCGGGGAGCTGTTTTTT. Translated, it gives CASTPGVTGELFF.

This clonotype has ten or more counts. V and J are TRBV7-8 and TRBJ2-4; 8 bases agree with TRBD1. The CDR3 consists of 17 residues. Trimming cost V 1 base and J 0 bases; bases outside gene matches: 5. Per the germline V gene, CDR1 is SGHVS and CDR2 is FQNEAQ. The CDR3 is CASSLGGTGVAKNIQYF. The CDR3 DNA reads TGTGCCAGCAGCTTAGGAGGGACAGGCGTAGCCAAAAACATTCAGTACTTC.

The CDR3 DNA sequence: TGTGCCAGCAGCTCCCTAGGCTTAGAGGCGGCAGATACGCAGTATTTT. As protein: CASSSLGLEAADTQYF. The chain is built from TRBV7-6 and TRBJ2-3; D uncertain. CDR1 and CDR2 (germline): SGHVS, FNYEAQ. With 4 bases removed from V and 4 bases from J, the gap between germline ends came to 18 bases. The CDR3 runs 16 residues.

This rearrangement joins TRBV5-1 to TRBJ2-5, with D perhaps matching TRBD1 (6 bases). The ends were cut back, 4 bases at V and 3 bases at J, with 19 bases in the middle. The CDR3 consists of 16 residues. Looked up from germline, CDR1 is SGHRS and CDR2 is YFSETQ. The CDR3: CASSPGMDSTEETQYF. CDR3 coding DNA: TGCGCCAGCAGCCCGGGTATGGACAGTACCGAAGAGACCCAGTACTTC.

This rearrangement joins TRBV6-5 to TRBJ1-5; no clear D. Germline CDR1 and CDR2: MNHEY and SVGAGI. The CDR3 totals 15 residues. With 4 bases removed from V and 3 bases from J, the gap between germline ends came to 13 bases. The CDR3 region is CASSSGNGFNQPQHF. The DNA of the CDR3 is TGTGCCAGCAGTTCCGGGAATGGGTTCAATCAGCCCCAGCATTTT.

V is TRBV9 and J is TRBJ2-4, with D tentatively TRBD1 or TRBD2 (5 bases each). CDR1 is SGDLS, CDR2 YYNGEE, per germline. Deletions cut 0 bases from V and 1 base from J, with 8 bases between. There are 15 residues in the CDR3. CDR3 coding DNA: TGTGCCAGCAGCGTAGGAGGGGCGGCCAAAAACATTCAGTACTTC. Translating it yields CASSVGGAAKNIQYF.

J is TRBJ1-6 and V is TRBV12-3 or TRBV12-4; D not resolved. V was shortened by 4 bases and J by 10 bases, with 20 bases between the two germline ends. CDR3 length equals 16 residues. The CDR3 sequence is CASSSRWTKRGSPLHF. CDR3 bases: TGTGCCAGCAGTTCCCGTTGGACTAAAAGAGGGTCACCCCTCCACTTT.